The clone carrying this TCR beta chain was seen many times. Its antigen is unidentified. This entry comes from a study of T cells in Graves' hyperthyroidism and ophthalmopathy. Newly diagnosed hyperthyroidism patients aged 18 to 65 years had disease lasting under 2 months. Regions amplified from RNA transcripts were the TCR beta CDR3 regions. Carried out on the TCR CDR3, a first-round RT-PCR used the HTBI primer set. TCRdb passed the multiplex PCR reads through MiXCR, listing each CDR3 protein once. The sample has fewer than 550,000 distinct CDR3 sequences, about a sixth seen once. With V trimmed by 1 base and J by 6 bases, 1 base remained unmatched. Germline CDR1 SGHKS, CDR2 YYEKEE (reference sequence). CDR3 length equals 15 residues. Study conclusions and caveats: Patients with ophthalmopathy were separated from those with stable hyperthyroidism by a 13 V-J model. Median prediction lead before ophthalmopathy onset was 6 to 8 months with the model.

This sequence joins TRBV5-5 and TRBJ2-1; TRBD2 aligns across 13 bases. The sample taken for sequencing was blood. The TCR was taken from a woman aged 18 to 35 with Graves' hyperthyroidism. The CDR3 protein is CASSLTSGGVNEQFF. The CDR3 DNA is TGTGCCAGCAGCTTGACTAGCGGGGGGGTCAATGAGCAGTTCTTC.